This is a list of T cell receptor beta chains from one sample in a study of OX40 agonist ivuxolimab in advanced cancers. Only in-frame clones appear in the TCRdb table, and some are missing; sequencing was by immunoSEQ multiplex PCR. The sample includes roughly 75,000 clones, approximately 90% of them seen just once. Sample: CD4+ or CD8+ T cells sorted from blood, taken in a trial of the OX40 agonist ivuxolimab. These receptors all stem from an adult with an advanced solid tumor such as melanoma, head and neck, liver or kidney cancer. The CDR3 runs from the conserved cysteine through the conserved F or W. D genes are given only for firm matches. Clone size is given for some rows only: seen once, a few or many times, or a class if the clone is expanded.

v_gene	j_gene	abundance	d_gene	CDR3nt	CDR3aa
TRBV28	TRBJ1-2	.	.	TGTGCCAGCGGTCGGGATGGCTACACCTTC	CASGRDGYTF
TRBV4-1	TRBJ1-1	.	.	TGCGCCAGCAGCCCGCAAGTCCCGGGGGCCCTTGAAGCTTTCTTT	CASSPQVPGALEAFF
TRBV28	TRBJ1-1	.	.	TGTGCCAGCACCCCGGGCACAAAGAACACTGAAGCTTTCTTT	CASTPGTKNTEAFF
TRBV6-5	TRBJ2-7	.	.	TGTGCCAGCAGTTACTCCAAAGACCTCTACGAGCAGTACTTC	CASSYSKDLYEQYF
TRBV5-8	TRBJ2-7	.	TRBD2	TGTGCCAGCAGCACACCGGGACTAGTTAGTTCCTACGAGCAGTACTTC	CASSTPGLVSSYEQYF
TRBV19	TRBJ2-6	.	.	TGTGCCAGTAGAGGGGCCGGGGCCAACGTCCTGACTTTC	CASRGAGANVLTF
TRBV9	TRBJ2-5	few	TRBD1	TGTGCCAGCAGCGTAGGATGGGGACAGGGGGCACAAGAGACCCAGTACTTC	CASSVGWGQGAQETQYF
TRBV7-2	TRBJ2-5	.	TRBD2	TGTGCCAGCAGCACTCTAGCGGGAGGGCCAGGGACCCAGTACTTC	CASSTLAGGPGTQYF
TRBV9	TRBJ2-2	.	TRBD1	TGTGCCAGCAGCGGAGAGACAGGGGGCTACACCGGGGAGCTGTTTTTT	CASSGETGGYTGELFF
TRBV30	TRBJ1-2	.	.	TGTGCCTGGAGTGGTGGCAGGGGCCCCTATGGCTACACCTTC	CAWSGGRGPYGYTF
TRBV4-3	TRBJ1-2	.	.	TGCGCCAGCAGCCAAGACAGAGCAGATGGCTACACCTTC	CASSQDRADGYTF
TRBV7-3	TRBJ2-4	.	.	TGTGCCAGCAGCTTAAATTTCAAAAACATTCAGTACTTC	CASSLNFKNIQYF
TRBV2	TRBJ1-5	.	.	TGTGCCAGCAGTGAGACTTCTAGGCAGCAGCATTTT	CASSETSRQQHF
TRBV6-1	TRBJ1-1	.	TRBD1	TGTGCCAGCAGTGCGGACAGGGGCACTGAAGCTTTCTTT	CASSADRGTEAFF
TRBV6-1	TRBJ2-6	once	.	TGTGCCAGCAGTGAAGCGTATTTTGGATTCTCTGGGGCCAACGTCCTGACTTTC	CASSEAYFGFSGANVLTF
TRBV30	TRBJ1-5	.	TRBD1	TGTGCCTGGAGTAGACAGGGGAATCAGCCCCAGCATTTT	CAWSRQGNQPQHF
TRBV13	TRBJ1-6	once	TRBD1	TGTGCCAGCAGCTTAGGGTACGGGACAGGGGTAAATTCACCCCTCCACTTT	CASSLGYGTGVNSPLHF
TRBV7-9	TRBJ1-1	few	.	TGTGCCAGCAGCTCCCCGGGCATCGAAGCTTTCTTT	CASSSPGIEAFF
TRBV30	TRBJ1-5	.	.	TGTGCCTGGAGTACCGATAGCAATCAGCCCCAGCATTTT	CAWSTDSNQPQHF
TRBV7-9	TRBJ2-7	.	.	TGTGCCAGCAGCCCCAAGGGTCCGTACGAGCAGTACTTC	CASSPKGPYEQYF
TRBV30	TRBJ1-4	.	.	TGTGCCTGGAGTGTACCTCGGGGAGTCGCAACTAATGAAAAACTGTTTTTT	CAWSVPRGVATNEKLFF
TRBV5-6	TRBJ2-7	few	TRBD1	TGTGCCAGCAGCTTGGATCGGACAGGGTTCAACGAGCAGTACTTC	CASSLDRTGFNEQYF
TRBV5-1	TRBJ2-2	few	.	TGCGCCAGCAGCCCGGAGGGGGTCACCGGGGAGCTGTTTTTT	CASSPEGVTGELFF
TRBV5-4	TRBJ2-1	.	.	TGTGCCAGTAGGGACATGTCGTTGGATGAGCAGTTCTTC	CASRDMSLDEQFF
TRBV7-2	TRBJ1-1	.	.	TGTGCCAGCAGCTTAGGATCGGGAGTTAAGGCTTTCTTT	CASSLGSGVKAFF
TRBV5-1	TRBJ1-2	.	.	TGCGCCAGCAGCCAGACAGGAAACTATGGCTACACCTTC	CASSQTGNYGYTF
TRBV19	TRBJ1-2	.	.	TGTGCCAGTAGTATTGGGACCCACTATGGCTACACCTTC	CASSIGTHYGYTF
TRBV5-1	TRBJ2-1	.	TRBD2	TGCGCCAGCAGCTTGGAAGCGGGAGGGTACAATGAGCAGTTCTTC	CASSLEAGGYNEQFF
TRBV7-8	TRBJ1-1	.	TRBD1	TGTGCCAGCAGCTCCCAGAGGATAGGGGGCGAAGCTTTCTTT	CASSSQRIGGEAFF
TRBV5-6	TRBJ2-3	.	.	TGTGCCAGCAGCGCCCACGGGGGTGGCACAGATACGCAGTATTTT	CASSAHGGGTDTQYF
TRBV27	TRBJ2-5	few	.	TGTGCCAGCAGTTCGGCCGAGGGTCAAGAGACCCAGTACTTC	CASSSAEGQETQYF
TRBV5-1	TRBJ2-7	.	TRBD2	TGCGCCAGCACAATAACTAGCGGGAGTTACGAGCAGTACTTC	CASTITSGSYEQYF
TRBV21-1	TRBJ2-2	.	.	TGTGCCAGCAGCTCACGGGGACAGGGTGACACCGGGGAGCTGTTTTTT	CASSSRGQGDTGELFF
TRBV6-5	TRBJ1-5	once	TRBD1	TGTGCCAGCAGCCTTCGCCGGGACAGTAATCAGCCCCAGCATTTT	CASSLRRDSNQPQHF
TRBV19	TRBJ2-6	.	.	TGTGCCAGTAGCCCGACAGTGGTTGGGGCCAACGTCCTGACTTTC	CASSPTVVGANVLTF
TRBV6-6	TRBJ1-1	once	.	TGTGCCAGCAGGAGAGGCGGGGCGAACACTGAAGCTTTCTTT	CASRRGGANTEAFF
TRBV2	TRBJ1-2	.	.	TGTGCCAGGGGAGGTCTGGGGGGCCATGATGTCACCTTC	CARGGLGGHDVTF
TRBV7-2	TRBJ2-3	once	TRBD1	TGTGCCAGCAGCTTCGGACAGGCGGCAGATACGCAGTATTTT	CASSFGQAADTQYF
TRBV2	TRBJ1-5	.	.	TGTGCCAGCAGGAGAGGGGGTGATCAGCCCCAGCATTTT	CASRRGGDQPQHF
TRBV18	TRBJ2-2	.	TRBD1	TGTGCCAGCTCTCCGGGACAGGGGACCACCGGGGAGCTGTTTTTT	CASSPGQGTTGELFF
TRBV10-3	TRBJ2-1	.	.	TGTGCCATCGGGAGGGCAGGGGGCGAGTATGAGCAGTTCTTC	CAIGRAGGEYEQFF
TRBV2	TRBJ1-1	.	TRBD1	TGTGCCAGCAGGGGACAGGGGCCTTCTGAAGCTTTCTTT	CASRGQGPSEAFF
TRBV29-1	TRBJ1-1	.	TRBD1	TGCAGCGTTGTAGGACAGGGGGCGGATGCTTTCTTT	CSVVGQGADAFF
TRBV19	TRBJ2-3	.	.	TGTGCCAGTAAAAGAGGGGGGGCTAGCACAGATACGCAGTATTTT	CASKRGGASTDTQYF
TRBV6-1	TRBJ2-2	.	.	TGTGCCAGCAGTGATCCCCGCCAGGCCAACACCGGGGAGCTGTTTTTT	CASSDPRQANTGELFF
TRBV29-1	TRBJ2-1	.	TRBD2	TGCAGCGTTGAAGCAGCGGGAGGGCGAAATGAGCAGTTCTTC	CSVEAAGGRNEQFF
TRBV5-5	TRBJ1-3	.	.	TGTGCCAGCAGCTTGGGGGACGGAAGCCCCTCTGGAAACACCATATATTTT	CASSLGDGSPSGNTIYF
TRBV29-1	TRBJ1-4	.	.	TGCAGCGGAGGGGACACCTTAGAAAAACTGTTTTTT	CSGGDTLEKLFF
TRBV2	TRBJ2-6	.	TRBD1	TGTGCCAGCAGTGAAAGGACAGGCGCTGGGGCCAACGTCCTGACTTTC	CASSERTGAGANVLTF
TRBV5-1	TRBJ2-1	.	.	TGCGCCAGCAGCCTCCCGGACTTGACTTACAATGAGCAGTTCTTC	CASSLPDLTYNEQFF